The clone carrying this T cell receptor beta chain was detected a few times. Its antigen remains unidentified. This sample is part of a study of T cell responses to AZD1222 COVID-19 vaccine. TCRdb keeps only in-frame clones here, not all; method: immunoSEQ multiplex PCR. The profile shows more than 30,000 clones, more than 75% of them singletons. V lost 2 bases and J lost 10; bases outside the gene matches: 19. The CDR3 extends over 19 amino acids. Germline assignment: CDR1 MNHNS and CDR2 SASEGT. Notes on the study in general: Recipients of two AZD1222 doses showed rising Spike-specific TCR breadth and depth. Repertoires in all cases were sampled only once the peak T cell response had passed.

Second doses that came at about 4 or about 12 weeks were put together. The TCR originated in an adult who received the AZD1222 COVID-19 vaccine. Sample: peripheral blood, taken 28 days after the second AZD1222 dose. V gene TRBV6-1 combines with J gene TRBJ1-6, with 8 bases that match TRBD1. The CDR3 protein is CASSERGQGGVGNGSPLHF. CDR3 nucleotide sequence: TGTGCCAGCAGTGAACGTGGACAGGGAGGAGTAGGAAACGGATCACCCCTCCACTTT.